This T cell receptor (beta chain) was captured in a study of T cell responses to AZD1222 COVID-19 vaccine (dated by TCRdb to the early 2020s). Notes on the research overall: TCR sequencing covered approximately 230 trial participants: some 210 given two doses of AZD1222 and around 26 given two doses of MenACWY control vaccine. Trial participants were enrolled into age subgroups of 18-55, 56-69 and 70-plus years, which contained about 150, 27 and 61 TCR-sequenced participants, respectively. Beyond this particular receptor, the publication reports: After two AZD1222 doses, spike-specific TCR breadth and depth were significantly higher than at day 0 and than in MenACWY recipients. No day 14 peak-response samples were available, so repertoires were characterized only after the peak T cell response. The 56-69-year group was small, and its depth increase did not reach significance, likely because of low power. CD4 TCRs associated with the vaccine covered the entire spike protein, and the dominant responses were in regions 160-218 and 743-854. Epitopes outside the regions mutated in the B.1.351 and B.1.1.7 variants were reportedly recognized by nearly half of the unique spike-specific TCRs. Conclusions about previously exposed vaccinees are limited, since just five to seven AZD1222 recipients were seropositive for SARS-CoV-2 at baseline. Participants were mostly white British, with more females than males. The authors suggested clonal diversity may have been underestimated.

What this sample's time point label stands for: about 28 days (+/-7) after the second vaccine dose. AZD1222 recipients whose second dose came at about 4 weeks and those whose second dose came at about 12 weeks were combined into one group, since spike-specific TCR depth and breadth did not differ between the two schedules. Vaccinee samples came from UK trials COV001 and COV002, including a single-blind randomized controlled phase 2/3 trial of AZD1222 (ChAdOx1 nCoV-19) in healthy adults. For TCRbeta chain sequencing, PBMC samples from trial participants were taken at day 0 and at day 28 after the second dose. This clone was observed a single time. Its specific antigen is unknown. Base quality data are lacking; no much larger clone is found one base away. After removal of 4 bases from V and 7 bases from J, the junction retains 11 bases not matched to a gene. The CDR3 goes from the cysteine to the phenylalanine over 17 residues. This entry keeps only the CDR3 DNA: 51 bases, framed from base 1. In the germline V gene, CDR1 corresponds to SGHTA and CDR2 to FQGNSA.

The CDR3 regions of human TCRbeta chains were analyzed by immunosequencing. From the authors' description of their analysis: Repertoire TCRs were matched against a reference library of SARS-CoV-2-specific TCRs generated with the MIRA antigen-specificity platform. Breadth was defined as the fraction of unique TCRs that were SARS-CoV-2-associated. Depth was defined as the fraction of total T cells that were SARS-CoV-2-associated. Each spike-specific TCR was assigned to its reactive spike region and to a CD4 or CD8 class using the MIRA data. Log10-transformed breadth and depth values were compared by one-way ANOVA with Sidak's multiple comparisons tests. Here the immuneACCESS table is served through TCRdb, limited to in-frame sequences with V and J called. Missing clones are a known gap in these copies; in checked studies unresolved V genes cover under half, and the rest lacks a known reason. The DNA was the basis for D and trimming; V, J and clone size are from that table. This sample lists tens of thousands of clones; about 78% were detected once. The leading ten clones occupy about 50% of the sample.

This receptor was obtained from an adult who received the AZD1222 COVID-19 vaccine. The chain employs TRBV7-2 and TRBJ1-6; the junction holds 9 bases that match TRBD1. The source was peripheral blood, collected 28 days after the second AZD1222 dose. The CDR3 in this case is CASSSTPGQGRNSPLHF. Here is the DNA: TGTGCCAGCAGCTCAACACCGGGACAGGGCAGGAATTCACCCCTCCACTTT.